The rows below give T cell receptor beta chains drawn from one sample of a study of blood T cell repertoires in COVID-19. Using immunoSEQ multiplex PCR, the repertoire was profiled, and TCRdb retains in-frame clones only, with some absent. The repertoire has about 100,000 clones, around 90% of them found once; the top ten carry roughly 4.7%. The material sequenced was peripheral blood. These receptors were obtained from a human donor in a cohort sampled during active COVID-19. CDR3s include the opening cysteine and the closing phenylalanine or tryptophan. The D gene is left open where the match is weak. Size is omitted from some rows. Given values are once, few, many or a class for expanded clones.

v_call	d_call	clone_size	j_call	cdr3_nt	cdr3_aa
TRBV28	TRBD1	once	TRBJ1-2	TGTGCCAGCAGAGAGGGACAGTTTTTTTATGGCTACACCTTC	CASREGQFFYGYTF
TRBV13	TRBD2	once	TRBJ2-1	TGTGCCAGCAGCCCAAGAGGGGGGCTAGCGGGTGGAACCTACAATGAGCAGTTCTTC	CASSPRGGLAGGTYNEQFF
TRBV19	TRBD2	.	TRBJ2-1	TGTGCCAGTAGTTCGGTACTAGCGGGTTTGGAGCAGTTCTTC	CASSSVLAGLEQFF
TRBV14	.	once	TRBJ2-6	TGTGCCAGCAGCCGCAAGCTAAGTCCGGACAGAACCTCTGGGGCCAACGTCCTGACTTTC	CASSRKLSPDRTSGANVLTF
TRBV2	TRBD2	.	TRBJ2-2	TGTGCCAGCAGTGAACGGCTAGCGGGAGCGGGCACCGGGGAGCTGTTTTTT	CASSERLAGAGTGELFF
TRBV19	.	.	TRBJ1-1	TGTGCCAGTAGTAAGACAGGCTCCCTCGGAAACACTGAAGCTTTCTTT	CASSKTGSLGNTEAFF
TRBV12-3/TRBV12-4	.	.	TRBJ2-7	TGTGCCAGCAATTCGCACAGGGACTACGAGCAGTACTTC	CASNSHRDYEQYF
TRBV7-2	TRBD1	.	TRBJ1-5	TGTGCCAGCAGCCTCGGACAGGGGACACGTCAGCCCCAGCATTTT	CASSLGQGTRQPQHF
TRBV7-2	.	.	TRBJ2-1	TGTGCCAGCAGTCTTGCGGTTACTCCATCCTACAATGAGCAGTTCTTC	CASSLAVTPSYNEQFF
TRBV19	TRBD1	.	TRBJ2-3	TGTGCCAGTAGTCAATGGGACAGGGAAGAAACAGATACGCAGTATTTT	CASSQWDREETDTQYF
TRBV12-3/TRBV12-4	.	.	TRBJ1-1	TGTGCCAGCAGGAAGAGGGAGAACACTGAAGCTTTCTTT	CASRKRENTEAFF
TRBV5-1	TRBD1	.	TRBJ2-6	TGCGCCAGCAGCTTGGTGGGGACAGTGACCAACGTCCTGACTTTC	CASSLVGTVTNVLTF
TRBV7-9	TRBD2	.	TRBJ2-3	TGTGCCAGCCTTGCGGGACTAGGGGGAGATACGCAGTATTTT	CASLAGLGGDTQYF
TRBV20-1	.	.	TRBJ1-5	TGCAGTGCTAGTCTGGGAGGAGGGGATCAGCCCCAGCATTTT	CSASLGGGDQPQHF
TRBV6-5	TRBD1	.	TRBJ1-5	TGTGCCAGCAGTCTGAACGGACAGGGTGTGGAAGCCCAGCATTTT	CASSLNGQGVEAQHF
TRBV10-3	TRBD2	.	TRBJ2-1	TGTGCCATCTCCGGGACTAGCGAACATGAGCAGTTCTTC	CAISGTSEHEQFF
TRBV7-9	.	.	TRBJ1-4	TGTGCCAGCGGCAGGGGAAGAGGAGAAAAACTGTTTTTT	CASGRGRGEKLFF
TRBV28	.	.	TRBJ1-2	TGTGCCAGCAGGGCAAGCGGGGGCAGGGGCCATGGCTACACCTTC	CASRASGGRGHGYTF
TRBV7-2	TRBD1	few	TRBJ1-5	TGTGCCAGCAGCTTACGACAGGGAGATCAGCCCCAGCATTTT	CASSLRQGDQPQHF
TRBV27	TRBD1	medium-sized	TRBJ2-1	TGTGCCAGCAGTACCAACAGGGGGAAAGGGAATGAGCAGTTCTTC	CASSTNRGKGNEQFF
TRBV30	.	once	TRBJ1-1	TGTGCCTGGAGACAAGTGTCCACTGAAGCTTTCTTT	CAWRQVSTEAFF
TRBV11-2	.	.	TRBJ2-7	TGTGCCAGCAGCTTCGGGTCCAACGAGCAGTACTTC	CASSFGSNEQYF
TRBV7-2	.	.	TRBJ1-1	TGTGCCAGCAGCCCCTGGGGGACACGGACCTCCGCTGAAGCTTTCTTT	CASSPWGTRTSAEAFF
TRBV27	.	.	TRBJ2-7	TGTGCCAGCAGTTTCACGATCCCGAGCTCCTACGAGCAGTACTTC	CASSFTIPSSYEQYF
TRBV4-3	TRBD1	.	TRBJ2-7	TGCGCCAGCAGCCAAGAACGCGGACAGGGGATCTACGAGCAGTACTTC	CASSQERGQGIYEQYF
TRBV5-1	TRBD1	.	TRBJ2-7	TGCGCCAGCAGCTTGGGCGCTCCGGGACAGGGTAGTGAGCAGTACTTC	CASSLGAPGQGSEQYF
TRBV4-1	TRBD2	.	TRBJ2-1	TGCGCCAGCAGCCGTACTAGCGGGAGGGTGAATGAGCAGTTCTTC	CASSRTSGRVNEQFF
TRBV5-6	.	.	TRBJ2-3	TGTGCCAGCAGCGCGGGACGGAGCACAGATACGCAGTATTTT	CASSAGRSTDTQYF
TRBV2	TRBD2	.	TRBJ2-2	TGTGCCAGCACCTGGGGAGGGGCCGGGGAGCTGTTTTTT	CASTWGGAGELFF
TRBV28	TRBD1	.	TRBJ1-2	TGTGCCAGCACCCTCAAGGGGGCGCGAGGCTACACCTTC	CASTLKGARGYTF
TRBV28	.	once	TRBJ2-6	TGTGCCAGCAGCCCCGGGTCCTCTGGGGCCAACGTCCTGACTTTC	CASSPGSSGANVLTF
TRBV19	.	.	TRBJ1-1	TGTGCCAGTAGTATCGACGGGGGGAACACTGAAGCTTTCTTT	CASSIDGGNTEAFF
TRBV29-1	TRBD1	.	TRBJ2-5	TGCAGCGTGGTTCCTACAGGGGCTCAAGAGACCCAGTACTTC	CSVVPTGAQETQYF
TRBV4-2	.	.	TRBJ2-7	TGTGCCAGCAGCCAAGAGTTTAGGGGTCCTCTCGAGCAGTACTTC	CASSQEFRGPLEQYF
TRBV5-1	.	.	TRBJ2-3	TGCGCCAGCAGAATGGCTGGTACCGGGACACCTAGCACAGATACGCAGTATTTT	CASRMAGTGTPSTDTQYF
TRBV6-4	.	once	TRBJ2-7	TGTGCCAGCAGTGAGAGGTTGCCGTTAAGGGGAGGCTACGAGCAGTACTTC	CASSERLPLRGGYEQYF
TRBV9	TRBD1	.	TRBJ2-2	TGTGCCAGCAGTCCACTGACAGGGACGAATTACAGAGGTCCCGGGGAGCTGTTTTTT	CASSPLTGTNYRGPGELFF
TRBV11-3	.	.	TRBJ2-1	TGTGCCAGCAGCTTAGGCCAGCGCGAGGTGGATGAGCAGTTCTTC	CASSLGQREVDEQFF
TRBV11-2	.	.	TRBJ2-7	TGTGCCAGCAGTCTGGGGAGGCCCTACGAGCAGTACTTC	CASSLGRPYEQYF
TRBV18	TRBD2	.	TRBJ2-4	TGTGCCAGCTCACCTTGGACTAGCGGGATTGACAAAAACATTCAGTACTTC	CASSPWTSGIDKNIQYF
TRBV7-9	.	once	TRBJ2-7	TGTGCCAGCAGCGCCCTAGCCGGATCCTACGAGCAGTACTTC	CASSALAGSYEQYF
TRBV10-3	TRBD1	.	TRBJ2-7	TGTGCCATCAGTGAGTCCCTACAGGGGGCGGGATACGAGCAGTACTTC	CAISESLQGAGYEQYF
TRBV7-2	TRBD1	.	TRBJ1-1	TGTGCCAGCAGCCGACAGGGGGCGGCTATGGCTTTCTTT	CASSRQGAAMAFF
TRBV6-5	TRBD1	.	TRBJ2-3	TGTGCCAGCAGAACCGGGACAGGGGGGAAAGATACGCAGTATTTT	CASRTGTGGKDTQYF
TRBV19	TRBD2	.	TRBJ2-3	TGTGCCAGTAGGGTGCGGGAGGGCACCGATACGCAGTATTTT	CASRVREGTDTQYF
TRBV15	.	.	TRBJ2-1	TGTGCCACCAGCAGAGATCCCGACATGCCGCGCTTGTACAATGAGCAGTTCTTC	CATSRDPDMPRLYNEQFF
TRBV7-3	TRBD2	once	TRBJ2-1	TGTGCCAGCAGCTCTCCGTTTCTAGCGGGAAATGAGCAGTTCTTC	CASSSPFLAGNEQFF
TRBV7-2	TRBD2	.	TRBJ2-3	TGTGCCAGCAGCTTAGTGTCCCGGGGGGCAGATACGCAGTATTTT	CASSLVSRGADTQYF
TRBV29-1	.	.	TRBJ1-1	TGCAGCGGAACAGAGAACACTGAAGCTTTCTTT	CSGTENTEAFF
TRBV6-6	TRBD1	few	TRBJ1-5	TGTGCCAGCAGTCACCTTACAGGGGGCTTTCGCAATCAGCCCCAGCATTTT	CASSHLTGGFRNQPQHF